A selection of T cell receptor beta chains follows, all from one sample in a study of T cells in pancreatic ductal adenocarcinoma. Repertoires were generated with immunoSEQ multiplex PCR, while TCRdb's copy carries only in-frame clones and drops some. The sample holds roughly 100,000 clones, nearly 95% seen once. Specimen: PBMCs. The receptors here all came from a human donor with pancreatic ductal adenocarcinoma. Each CDR3 is given with its conserved first and last residue. D genes are given only for firm matches. Only part of the rows carry a size: once, few, many, or a class if the clone is expanded.

>TRBJ1-2|TRBV4-2|once|NA
CASSQDLGGDYGYTF
TGTGCCAGCAGCCAAGATCTTGGCGGAGACTATGGCTACACCTTC
>TRBJ2-7|TRBV10-3|NA|TRBD2
CAISGNSGAYEQYF
TGTGCCATCAGTGGAAATAGCGGGGCGTACGAGCAGTACTTC
>TRBJ2-5|TRBV14|NA|TRBD1
CASAKTGEMGETQYF
TGTGCCAGCGCAAAGACAGGGGAGATGGGAGAGACCCAGTACTTC
>TRBJ2-7|TRBV27|NA|TRBD1
CASSAGQGEQYF
TGTGCCAGCAGTGCGGGACAGGGAGAGCAGTACTTC
>TRBJ1-1|TRBV28|NA|NA
CASSLVRRANTEAFF
TGTGCCAGCAGTCTGGTCCGCAGGGCGAACACTGAAGCTTTCTTT
>TRBJ1-4|TRBV2|NA|NA
CASSALTNEKLFF
TGTGCCAGCAGTGCCCTAACTAATGAAAAACTGTTTTTT
>TRBJ1-1|TRBV7-8|NA|NA
CASSYPGWPGAFF
TGTGCCAGCAGCTACCCGGGCTGGCCGGGGGCTTTCTTT
>TRBJ2-7|TRBV21-1|few|NA
CASSDPGLAGYEQYF
TGTGCCAGCAGCGACCCGGGACTAGCGGGGTACGAGCAGTACTTC
>TRBJ2-2|TRBV21-1|NA|NA
CASSNPGQTTGELFF
TGTGCCAGCAGCAACCCGGGACAAACCACCGGGGAGCTGTTTTTT
>TRBJ1-1|TRBV11-2|NA|NA
CASSLPPGHAEAFF
TGTGCCAGCAGCTTACCCCCGGGACACGCTGAAGCTTTCTTT
>TRBJ2-7|TRBV19|once|NA
CASSIDRGNEQYF
TGTGCCAGTAGTATAGATCGGGGGAACGAGCAGTACTTC
>TRBJ2-7|TRBV9|NA|NA
CASTPNGGSYEQYF
TGTGCCAGCACCCCTAACGGGGGCTCCTACGAGCAGTACTTC
>TRBJ2-3|TRBV11-3|NA|TRBD2
CASSSTAGRTDTQYF
TGTGCCAGCAGCTCGACAGCGGGGCGCACAGATACGCAGTATTTT
>TRBJ2-4|TRBV15|NA|NA
CATSRDKGSSIAKNIQYF
TGTGCCACCAGCAGAGATAAAGGGAGTAGTATAGCCAAAAACATTCAGTACTTC
>TRBJ2-7|TRBV28|NA|TRBD1
CASSLGQVVHEQYF
TGTGCCAGCAGTTTAGGACAGGTAGTCCACGAGCAGTACTTC
>TRBJ1-2|TRBV5-1|NA|TRBD1
CASSWTGEDGYTF
TGCGCCAGCAGCTGGACAGGTGAAGATGGCTACACCTTC
>TRBJ2-2|TRBV11-2|NA|TRBD2
CASSPSVRGAGELFF
TGTGCCAGCAGCCCCAGCGTGCGGGGGGCCGGGGAGCTGTTTTTT
>TRBJ1-1|TRBV7-8|NA|NA
CASSLRGGPEAFF
TGTGCCAGCAGCTTAAGGGGAGGGCCTGAAGCTTTCTTT
>TRBJ2-5|TRBV10-1|NA|TRBD1
CASSVGQGRGETQYF
TGCGCCAGCAGTGTCGGACAGGGGAGGGGAGAGACCCAGTACTTC
>TRBJ2-2|TRBV19|once|NA
CASSEGAGARELFF
TGTGCCAGTAGCGAAGGGGCAGGGGCGCGTGAGCTGTTTTTT
>TRBJ2-3|TRBV13|NA|TRBD2
CASSPRSGRSDTQYF
TGTGCCAGCAGCCCGAGAAGCGGGAGGTCAGATACGCAGTATTTT
>TRBJ2-7|TRBV5-4|NA|TRBD2
CASSPTSGRYEQYF
TGTGCCAGCAGCCCGACTAGCGGGAGATACGAGCAGTACTTC
>TRBJ2-7|TRBV11-2|NA|TRBD2
CASSRLAGEQYF
TGTGCCAGCAGCCGACTAGCTGGGGAGCAGTACTTC
>TRBJ1-1|TRBV4-3|NA|NA
CASSQNRAFGEAFF
TGCGCCAGCAGCCAGAACAGGGCATTCGGTGAAGCTTTCTTT
>TRBJ2-3|TRBV11-2|NA|NA
CASSSGGDTQYF
TGTGCCAGCAGCTCCGGTGGAGATACGCAGTATTTT
>TRBJ2-5|TRBV7-7|NA|TRBD2
CASSLGLAGGETQYF
TGTGCTAGCAGCTTAGGACTAGCGGGGGGAGAGACCCAGTACTTC
>TRBJ2-5|TRBV15|NA|TRBD2
CATSMPGGPEETQYF
TGTGCCACCAGCATGCCGGGGGGGCCCGAAGAGACCCAGTACTTC